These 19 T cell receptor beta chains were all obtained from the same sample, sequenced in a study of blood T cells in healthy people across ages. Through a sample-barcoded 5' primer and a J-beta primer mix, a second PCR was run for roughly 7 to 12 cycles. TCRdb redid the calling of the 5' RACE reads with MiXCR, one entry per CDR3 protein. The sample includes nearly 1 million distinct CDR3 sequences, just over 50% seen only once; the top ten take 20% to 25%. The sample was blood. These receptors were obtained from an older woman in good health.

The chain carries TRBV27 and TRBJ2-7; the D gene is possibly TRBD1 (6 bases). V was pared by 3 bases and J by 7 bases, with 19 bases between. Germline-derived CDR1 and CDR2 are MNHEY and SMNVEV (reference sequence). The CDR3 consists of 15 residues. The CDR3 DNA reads TGTGCCAGCAGTTTTCCTGGGACACACAGATCGGAGCAGTACTTC. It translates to CASSFPGTHRSEQYF.

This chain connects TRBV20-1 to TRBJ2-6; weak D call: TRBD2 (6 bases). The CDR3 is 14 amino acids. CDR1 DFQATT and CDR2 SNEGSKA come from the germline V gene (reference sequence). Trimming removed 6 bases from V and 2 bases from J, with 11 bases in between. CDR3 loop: CSAVPGAGANVLTF. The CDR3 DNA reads TGCAGTGCGGTTCCGGGGGCTGGGGCCAACGTCCTGACTTTC.

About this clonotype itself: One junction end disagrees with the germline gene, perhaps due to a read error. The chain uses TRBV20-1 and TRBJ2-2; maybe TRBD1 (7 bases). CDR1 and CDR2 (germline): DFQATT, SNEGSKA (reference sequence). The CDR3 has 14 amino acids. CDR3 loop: CSLKGQGDTGGLFF. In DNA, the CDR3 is TGCAGCCTCAAGGGGCAGGGGGACACCGGGGGGCTGTTTTTT.

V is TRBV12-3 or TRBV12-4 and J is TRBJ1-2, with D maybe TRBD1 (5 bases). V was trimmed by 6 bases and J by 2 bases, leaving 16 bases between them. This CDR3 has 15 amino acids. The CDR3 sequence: CASRDSGRANYGYTF. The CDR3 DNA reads TGTGCCAGCAGGGACTCGGGCAGGGCCAACTATGGCTACACCTTC.

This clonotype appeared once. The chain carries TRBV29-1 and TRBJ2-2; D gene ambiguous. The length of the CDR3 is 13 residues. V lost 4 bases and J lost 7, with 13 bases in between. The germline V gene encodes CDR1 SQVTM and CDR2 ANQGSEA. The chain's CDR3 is CSVGIVRHGELFF. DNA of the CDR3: TGCAGCGTTGGAATAGTTCGGCACGGGGAGCTGTTTTTT.

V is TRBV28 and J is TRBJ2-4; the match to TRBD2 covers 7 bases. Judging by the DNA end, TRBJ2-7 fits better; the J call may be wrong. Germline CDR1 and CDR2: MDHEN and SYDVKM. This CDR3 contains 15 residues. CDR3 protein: CASTGGSTLSYEQYF. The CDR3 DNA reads TGTGCCAGCACCGGCGGGAGTACCCTTTCCTACGAGCAGTACTTC.

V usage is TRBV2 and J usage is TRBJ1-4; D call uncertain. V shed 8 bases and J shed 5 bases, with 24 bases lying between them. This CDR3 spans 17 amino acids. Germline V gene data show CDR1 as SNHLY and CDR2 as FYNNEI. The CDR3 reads CASRTRRTPSLNEKLFF. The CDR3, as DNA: TGTGCCAGCCGAACGCGTCGGACCCCGAGCTTGAATGAAAAACTGTTTTTT.

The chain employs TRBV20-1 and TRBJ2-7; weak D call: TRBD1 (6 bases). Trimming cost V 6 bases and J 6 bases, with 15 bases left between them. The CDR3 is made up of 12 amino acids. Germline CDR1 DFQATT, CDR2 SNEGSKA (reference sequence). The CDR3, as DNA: TGCAGTGCCCGCCGACAGGTTGGCGAGCAGTACTTC. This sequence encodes CSARRQVGEQYF.

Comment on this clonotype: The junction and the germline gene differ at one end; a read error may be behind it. The CDR3, as DNA: TGCAGTGCTGGGGGGACTAATCGGCCCCAGCATTTT. It codes for CSAGGTNRPQHF. The chain carries TRBV20-1 and TRBJ1-5; D may be TRBD1 (5 bases). The CDR3 sequence is 12 residues long. Germline assignment: CDR1 DFQATT and CDR2 SNEGSKA (reference sequence).

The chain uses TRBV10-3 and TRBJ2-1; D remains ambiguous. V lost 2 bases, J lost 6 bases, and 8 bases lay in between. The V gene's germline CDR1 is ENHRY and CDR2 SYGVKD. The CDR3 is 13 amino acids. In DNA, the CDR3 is TGTGCCATCAGTGAGGGCTACACCAATGAGCAGTTCTTC. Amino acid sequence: CAISEGYTNEQFF.

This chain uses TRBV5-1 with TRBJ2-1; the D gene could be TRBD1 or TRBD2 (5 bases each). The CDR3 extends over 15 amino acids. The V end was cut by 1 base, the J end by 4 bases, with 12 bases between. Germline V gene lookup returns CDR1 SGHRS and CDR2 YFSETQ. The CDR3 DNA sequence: TGCGCCAGCAGCTTGATTTGGGGGAGTTACAATGAGCAGTTCTTC. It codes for CASSLIWGSYNEQFF.

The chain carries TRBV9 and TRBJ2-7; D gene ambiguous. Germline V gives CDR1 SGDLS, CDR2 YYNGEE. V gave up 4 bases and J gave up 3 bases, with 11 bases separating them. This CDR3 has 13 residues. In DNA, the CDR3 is TGTGCCAGCAGCCCTCCGTTAGGCTACGAGCAGTACTTC. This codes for CASSPPLGYEQYF.

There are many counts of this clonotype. CDR3 loop: CASSLSPAETYEQYF. DNA of the CDR3: TGTGCCAGCAGTTTATCACCAGCGGAGACCTACGAGCAGTACTTC. The chain joins TRBV28 to TRBJ2-7; tentative D call: TRBD2 (5 bases). Germline CDR1 is MDHEN and CDR2 is SYDVKM. The germline V and J ends were trimmed by 1 base and 2 bases, with 12 bases remaining between them. The CDR3 spans 15 residues.

The DNA for the CDR3 is TGCAGCGTTGAAGATCAAGGTTACACTGAAGCTTTCTTT. Its translation: CSVEDQGYTEAFF. The chain combines TRBV29-1 with TRBJ1-1; D gene ambiguous. Trimming took off 0 bases at V and 3 bases at J, with 8 bases between the two ends. This CDR3 comprises 13 residues. In germline, CDR1 is SQVTM, CDR2 ANQGSEA.

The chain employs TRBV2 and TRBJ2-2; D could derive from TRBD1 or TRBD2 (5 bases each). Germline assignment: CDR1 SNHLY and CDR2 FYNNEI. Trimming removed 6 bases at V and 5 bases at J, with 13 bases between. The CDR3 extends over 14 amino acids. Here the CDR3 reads CASRGLAETGELFF. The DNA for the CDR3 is TGTGCCAGCAGGGGGCTAGCTGAGACCGGGGAGCTGTTTTTT.

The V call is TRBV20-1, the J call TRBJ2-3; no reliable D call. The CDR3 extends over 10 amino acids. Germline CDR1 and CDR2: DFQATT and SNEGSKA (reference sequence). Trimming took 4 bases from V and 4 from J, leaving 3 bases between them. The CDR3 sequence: CSAMSDTQYF. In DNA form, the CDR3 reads TGCAGTGCTATGTCAGATACGCAGTATTTT.

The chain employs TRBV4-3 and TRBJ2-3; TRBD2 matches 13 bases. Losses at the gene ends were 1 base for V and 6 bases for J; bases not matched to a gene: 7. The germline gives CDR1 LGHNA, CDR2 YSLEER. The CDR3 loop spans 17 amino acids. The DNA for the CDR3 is TGCGCCAGCAGCCAAGTCGGGGGACTAGCGGGATCCGATACGCAGTATTTT. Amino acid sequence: CASSQVGGLAGSDTQYF.

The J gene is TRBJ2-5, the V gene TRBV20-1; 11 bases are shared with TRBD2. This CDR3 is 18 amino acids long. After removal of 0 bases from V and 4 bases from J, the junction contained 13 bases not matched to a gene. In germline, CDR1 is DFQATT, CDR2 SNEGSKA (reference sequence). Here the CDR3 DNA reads TGCAGTGCTAGAGATCTACGCCAGCTAGCGGGAGGAGGAGAGACCCAGTACTTC. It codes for CSARDLRQLAGGGETQYF.

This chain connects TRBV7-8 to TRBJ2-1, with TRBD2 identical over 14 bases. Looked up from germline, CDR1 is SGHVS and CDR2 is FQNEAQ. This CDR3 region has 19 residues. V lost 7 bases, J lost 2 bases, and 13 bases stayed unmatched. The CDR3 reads CASNRRPTSGRGPYNEQFF. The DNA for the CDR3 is TGTGCCAGCAACCGGAGGCCGACTAGCGGGAGGGGTCCCTACAATGAGCAGTTCTTC.